A selection of T cell receptor beta chains follows, all from one sample in a study of blood T cell repertoires in COVID-19. Profiling relied on immunoSEQ multiplex PCR, and the TCRdb table lists in-frame clones only, not all of them. The profile covers hundreds of thousands of clones, with around 92% appearing a single time and around 3% taken by the ten largest. The specimen was peripheral blood. Receptors were obtained from a woman in her twenties or thirties with COVID-19, enrolled during active disease. Each CDR3 is given without its conserved first and last residue. Each record gives: V gene, J gene, CDR3 protein.

TRBV6-5,TRBJ2-7,ASSYPTGQTYEQY
TRBV4-1,TRBJ2-2,ASSRGGSGSSGELF
TRBV4-3,TRBJ2-7,ASSQEGTGSEQY
TRBV20-1,TRBJ2-3,SAQRPDTQY
TRBV3-1/TRBV3-2,TRBJ1-1,ASSQSVNTEAF
TRBV27,TRBJ1-6,ASSSPRGVGSPLH
TRBV29-1,TRBJ2-3,SVEGEANTQY
TRBV5-8,TRBJ2-7,ASSLVGRPGGY
TRBV7-2,TRBJ2-5,ASSATGTGPRRETQY
TRBV6-5,TRBJ1-2,ASSYSRTPGSYT
TRBV6-2/TRBV6-3,TRBJ1-2,ASSPSRSGGYT
TRBV24-1,TRBJ1-2,ATSDIDRGVYT
TRBV2,TRBJ1-2,ASSTGQGLRVVLLNYGYT
TRBV5-4,TRBJ1-1,ASSGPDRAAEAF
TRBV29-1,TRBJ2-3,SVIAGGILTDTQY
TRBV7-9,TRBJ2-2,ASSLGGSTGELF
TRBV25-1,TRBJ1-1,ASSEYRAGQVNTEAF
TRBV1,TRBJ1-2,TSSQYRGKGPYGYT
TRBV18,TRBJ1-1,ASSPETVMNTEAF
TRBV28,TRBJ2-2,ATSDKNTGELF
TRBV5-1,TRBJ2-2,ASSFRDIDTGELF
TRBV19,TRBJ2-7,ASSPGGFSSYEQY
TRBV2,TRBJ2-2,ASRNSLAETGELF
TRBV10-3,TRBJ1-2,AISEEAGDSGGYT
TRBV9,TRBJ1-2,ASSVGQANDYGYT
TRBV7-6,TRBJ2-3,ASTARTGSGAYPLLDTQY
TRBV11-3,TRBJ1-6,ASSLDRVNSPLH
TRBV6-5,TRBJ1-4,ASSPQWDRNEKLF
TRBV3-1/TRBV3-2,TRBJ2-1,ASSQYPGSSYNEQF
TRBV11-2,TRBJ1-2,ASSLVAGGGYT
TRBV7-2,TRBJ2-5,ASSLHLAGGPRETQY
TRBV10-3,TRBJ1-5,AARVASNQPQH
TRBV24-1,TRBJ2-5,ATSSPGWQETQY
TRBV5-1,TRBJ2-1,ASSLVPGLAGGGNEQF
TRBV10-3,TRBJ1-2,AISGAPGGGGYT
TRBV30,TRBJ1-2,AWSVRQGLYGYT
TRBV4-1,TRBJ2-2,ATGGPQELF
TRBV3-1/TRBV3-2,TRBJ2-3,ASSQDRLSGGSTDTQY
TRBV18,TRBJ2-5,ASSPPGQEGETQY
TRBV18,TRBJ2-2,ASSPPRSGYENTGELF
TRBV10-2,TRBJ1-2,ASSPDRVAYGYT
TRBV7-8,TRBJ1-1,ASSFSGDVWTEAF
TRBV7-2,TRBJ2-5,ASSPGRSGVGQETQY
TRBV4-1,TRBJ2-5,ASSQEGGLPPGETQY
TRBV5-5,TRBJ2-3,ASSHGTSGDTDTQY
TRBV24-1,TRBJ2-5,ATSDAKLQETQY
TRBV14,TRBJ1-4,ASSQDDEDRGEQTNEKLF
TRBV7-2,TRBJ1-4,ASSLSGTGTNEKLF
TRBV19,TRBJ2-3,ASRISGGAGRDTQY
TRBV30,TRBJ1-5,AWSGGSNQPQH
TRBV6-5,TRBJ1-1,ASSWGQGTEAF